This TCR beta chain was sequenced during a study of T-cell reconstitution after alpha-beta-depleted transplantation in children. This clonotype was seen just once. For TCRbeta, the library was prepared with unique molecular identifiers. Using its own MiXCR run on the PCR reads, TCRdb lists one record per CDR3 protein. Of 400,000 to 500,000 distinct CDR3 sequences in the sample, 9.5% to 13% are singletons; the top ten hold 5% to 6.5%. Germline loops: CDR1 MNHEY, CDR2 SVGAGI. The CDR3 extends over 17 amino acids. The ends were cut back, 2 bases at V and 0 bases at J, with 11 bases in the middle. Sequencing was performed on PBMCs from the stem cell graft donor, taken from the stem cell graft. The rearrangement joins TRBV6-5 to TRBJ2-6; D gene uncertain. The clonotype comes from a human donor who donated a stem cell graft to a child with acute myeloid leukemia. The chain's CDR3 is CASSYATPSSGANVLTF. CDR3 nucleotides: TGTGCCAGCAGTTACGCTACACCGTCCTCTGGGGCCAACGTCCTGACTTTC.